The T cell receptor beta chain under discussion was sequenced for a study of cytomegalovirus exposure and HLA in healthy donors. Some clones are missing from TCRdb's copy, which holds only in-frame ones; the method was immunoSEQ multiplex PCR. The sample holds over 85,000 clones, 84% seen once. A remark on this clone: The antigen is unknown.

The donors were part of the roughly 110-subject validation cohort, which stood apart from the 666-subject first cohort. Whole-study results and caveats: High sensitivity and specificity were reportedly achieved when the classifier diagnosed cytomegalovirus status.

The CDR3 consists of 15 residues. Germline V gene data show CDR1 as MNHNS and CDR2 as SASEGT. After removal of 3 bases from V and 5 bases from J, the junction contained 6 bases not matched to a gene. This receptor was taken from a woman in her late teens or twenties in good health and CMV-seropositive. The chain is built from TRBV6-1 and TRBJ2-1; 8 positions match TRBD2. The specimen was PBMCs. CDR3 amino acids: CASSDFQRGNNEQFF. Written as DNA, the CDR3 is TGTGCCAGCAGTGATTTCCAGCGGGGGAACAATGAGCAGTTCTTC.